This T cell receptor (beta chain) was captured by sequencing in a study of TIL therapy for anti-PD-1-resistant metastatic lung cancer. Looking at the study overall: Median tumor PD-L1 proportion score was roughly 5.9%. Tumors carried a median roughly 1.5 non-synonymous mutations per megabase.

Regarding time point: pre-treatment sample, taken before nivolumab and TIL therapy. Enrollment ran from late 2017 to early 2020. The libraries were made with immunoSEQ v3. Each library reached roughly 2 million read pairs, or about 5-6.5 million at deep level. The table came from immunoSEQ multiplex PCR; TCRdb's copy has only in-frame clones and leaves some out. The data show 35,000 or so clones, less than 75% seen once. The CDR3 extends over 11 amino acids. CDR1 is SNHLY and CDR2 is FYNNEI in the germline V gene. The germline V and J ends were trimmed by 3 bases and 8 bases, with 7 bases remaining between them. This clone has only a few counts.

Sequenced material: blood, taken at baseline. This chain connects TRBV2 to TRBJ1-1; D is unclear. The sequence derives from a person aged 25 to 80 with non-small cell lung cancer. The CDR3 DNA follows: TGTGCCAGCAGTGACGGTAGCGAAGCTTTCTTT. It encodes CASSDGSEAFF.